A selection of T cell receptor beta chains follows, all from one sample in a study of ipilimumab plus nivolumab after autologous stem cell transplantation. Repertoires were generated with immunoSEQ multiplex PCR, while TCRdb's copy carries only in-frame clones and drops some. The table shows 84,000 or so clones, with under 85% occurring only once. The source was PBMCs, collected in a trial of ipilimumab plus nivolumab as post-transplant consolidation. All receptors derive from a male donor with diffuse large B-cell lymphoma. Both conserved end residues are part of each CDR3. The D gene is left open where the match is weak. A clone size is listed for some rows: how often the clone was seen (once, few, many), or a class if it is expanded.

abundance	v_gene	j_gene	d_gene	CDR3aa	CDR3nt
.	TRBV5-6	TRBJ1-2	TRBD1	CASSPRQGVSGYTF	TGTGCCAGCAGCCCCCGACAGGGGGTCTCTGGCTACACCTTC
.	TRBV4-1	TRBJ2-7	.	CASSQDPRGAYEQYF	TGCGCCAGCAGCCAAGACCCGCGGGGTGCCTACGAGCAGTACTTC
once	TRBV5-4	TRBJ1-1	TRBD1	CASSPGGTENTEAFF	TGTGCCAGCAGCCCCGGAGGGACAGAGAACACTGAAGCTTTCTTT
once	TRBV15	TRBJ1-3	.	CATSNPKTSSRSGNTIYF	TGTGCCACCAGCAACCCAAAAACATCCAGCCGCTCTGGAAACACCATATATTTT
once	TRBV6-5	TRBJ1-6	.	CASSDRGYNSPLHF	TGTGCCAGCAGTGATAGAGGATATAATTCACCCCTCCACTTT
.	TRBV28	TRBJ2-7	.	CASMGGQKAYEQYF	TGTGCCAGCATGGGAGGACAAAAAGCCTACGAGCAGTACTTC
once	TRBV5-1	TRBJ2-3	.	CASSSSGADTQYF	TGCGCCAGCAGCTCGTCAGGGGCAGATACGCAGTATTTT
once	TRBV14	TRBJ1-1	.	CASSSMGRSNTEAFF	TGTGCCAGCAGCAGTATGGGACGGTCGAACACTGAAGCTTTCTTT
.	TRBV5-4	TRBJ2-2	.	CASSPGRGLNTGELFF	TGTGCCAGCAGCCCGGGCAGGGGCCTGAACACCGGGGAGCTGTTTTTT
.	TRBV7-9	TRBJ1-1	.	CASSPPKGESSFF	TGTGCCAGCAGCCCCCCCAAGGGAGAGTCATCTTTCTTT
.	TRBV6-1	TRBJ2-7	.	CASSEIGTYEQYF	TGTGCCAGCAGTGAGATCGGGACTTACGAGCAGTACTTC
.	TRBV5-6	TRBJ2-1	.	CASSSAGKTFF	TGTGCCAGCAGCTCAGCCGGGAAGACGTTCTTC
.	TRBV5-1	TRBJ2-5	.	CASREGTEETQYF	TGCGCCAGCAGAGAGGGGACTGAAGAGACCCAGTACTTC
.	TRBV7-8	TRBJ2-7	.	CASSSNMGRLIYEQYF	TGTGCCAGCAGCTCGAACATGGGACGGTTGATCTACGAGCAGTACTTC
.	TRBV7-2	TRBJ2-3	.	CASSLILGRTDTQYF	TGTGCCAGCAGCTTAATACTAGGCCGCACAGATACGCAGTATTTT
once	TRBV2	TRBJ2-1	.	CASKLSSWDEQFF	TGTGCCAGCAAGCTTTCTTCATGGGATGAGCAGTTCTTC
.	TRBV11-2	TRBJ2-1	TRBD2	CASSFSGGAPDEQFF	TGTGCCAGCAGCTTTAGCGGGGGGGCCCCGGATGAGCAGTTCTTC
once	TRBV6-5	TRBJ2-3	.	CASSPSQVLDTQYF	TGTGCCAGCAGCCCCTCTCAGGTGTTAGATACGCAGTATTTT
once	TRBV6-1	TRBJ2-3	TRBD2	CASSEGKAGGTSDTQYF	TGTGCCAGCAGTGAAGGAAAGGCGGGGGGGACTTCAGATACGCAGTATTTT
once	TRBV5-4	TRBJ2-4	.	CASSLGMGSGAKNIQYF	TGTGCCAGCAGCTTGGGGATGGGGTCCGGGGCCAAAAACATTCAGTACTTC
.	TRBV27	TRBJ2-7	.	CASSWGVSYEQYF	TGTGCCAGCAGTTGGGGGGTGAGCTACGAGCAGTACTTC
.	TRBV9	TRBJ2-2	.	CASSVEGSGSGELFF	TGTGCCAGCAGCGTAGAGGGGTCGGGGTCCGGGGAGCTGTTTTTT
.	TRBV7-2	TRBJ2-2	.	CASSPRQTGELFF	TGTGCCAGCAGCCCTAGACAGACCGGGGAGCTGTTTTTT
.	TRBV5-4	TRBJ1-3	.	CASSFGQMGNTIYF	TGTGCCAGCAGCTTTGGGCAGATGGGAAACACCATATATTTT
.	TRBV29-1	TRBJ1-2	.	CSVEETTGAGGYTF	TGCAGCGTTGAAGAAACGACGGGGGCCGGTGGCTACACCTTC
.	TRBV19	TRBJ2-2	TRBD2	CASQGGLMDWNTGELFF	TGTGCCAGTCAGGGAGGGTTGATGGATTGGAACACCGGGGAGCTGTTTTTT
.	TRBV7-2	TRBJ2-3	.	CASSLAESTDTQYF	TGTGCCAGCAGTTTAGCGGAAAGCACAGATACGCAGTATTTT
.	TRBV5-8	TRBJ1-4	.	CASSLARAATNEKLFF	TGTGCCAGCAGCTTGGCCCGGGCTGCAACTAATGAAAAACTGTTTTTT
once	TRBV5-5	TRBJ1-5	.	CASSFSRFTSNQPQHF	TGTGCCAGCAGCTTCTCCAGGTTTACTAGCAATCAGCCCCAGCATTTT
.	TRBV5-1	TRBJ2-2	TRBD1	CASSLAPGQGAYTGELFF	TGCGCCAGCAGCTTGGCCCCCGGACAGGGGGCTTACACCGGGGAGCTGTTTTTT
.	TRBV7-9	TRBJ2-7	.	CASRSGAGVGSEQYF	TGTGCCAGCAGGTCCGGGGCGGGCGTGGGCAGCGAGCAGTACTTC
few	TRBV15	TRBJ2-5	TRBD1	CATQDRGQETQYF	TGTGCCACCCAGGACAGGGGGCAAGAGACCCAGTACTTC
.	TRBV19	TRBJ2-3	.	CASIGAGDTQYF	TGTGCCAGTATTGGGGCGGGAGATACGCAGTATTTT
.	TRBV2	TRBJ2-4	TRBD2	CASSRTSGGIGKNIQYF	TGTGCCAGCAGTCGGACTAGCGGGGGTATCGGCAAAAACATTCAGTACTTC
once	TRBV29-1	TRBJ2-5	TRBD2	CSVVVAGGTAQTQYF	TGCAGCGTTGTGGTAGCGGGGGGTACCGCGCAGACCCAGTACTTC
once	TRBV5-1	TRBJ1-5	.	CASSPVVGQPQHF	TGCGCCAGCAGCCCGGTGGTAGGGCAGCCCCAGCATTTT
.	TRBV7-9	TRBJ2-7	.	CASAVGGSEEQYF	TGTGCCAGCGCCGTTGGAGGTTCTGAAGAGCAGTACTTC
once	TRBV7-3	TRBJ1-4	TRBD1	CASSTGTGGTNEKLFF	TGTGCCAGCAGCACCGGGACAGGGGGCACCAATGAAAAACTGTTTTTT
.	TRBV6-4	TRBJ1-1	TRBD1	CASSTTPETGQDTEAFF	TGTGCCAGCAGTACCACTCCCGAGACAGGGCAGGACACTGAAGCTTTCTTT
few	TRBV6-6	TRBJ2-7	.	CASSHLTYEQYF	TGTGCCAGCAGCCACTTAACCTACGAGCAGTACTTC
.	TRBV5-3	TRBJ1-2	TRBD1	CARSFKVGGNYGYTF	TGTGCCAGAAGCTTCAAGGTAGGGGGCAACTATGGCTACACCTTC
.	TRBV7-2	TRBJ1-1	TRBD1	CASSWRGQRTEAFF	TGTGCCAGCAGCTGGCGGGGACAGAGGACTGAAGCTTTCTTT
few	TRBV7-6	TRBJ2-1	.	CASSPRVRGRNYNEQFF	TGTGCCAGCAGCCCTAGGGTTCGGGGGAGGAACTACAATGAGCAGTTCTTC
.	TRBV6-1	TRBJ1-1	.	CASKTRLNTEAFF	TGTGCCAGCAAAACCCGGCTTAACACTGAAGCTTTCTTT
.	TRBV5-6	TRBJ2-3	.	CASSLAGSTDTQYF	TGTGCCAGCAGCTTGGCAGGGAGCACAGATACGCAGTATTTT
.	TRBV19	TRBJ2-4	.	CASSARQARAKNIQYF	TGTGCCAGTAGTGCCCGACAGGCTAGGGCCAAAAACATTCAGTACTTC
.	TRBV5-1	TRBJ2-3	.	CASRSFDSTDTQYF	TGCGCCAGCAGGAGTTTCGACAGCACAGATACGCAGTATTTT
few	TRBV30	TRBJ1-1	TRBD1	CAWSRQGKAFF	TGTGCCTGGAGTAGACAGGGGAAAGCTTTCTTT
.	TRBV19	TRBJ1-2	.	CASSQDEPSYGYTF	TGTGCCAGTAGTCAGGACGAGCCCTCCTATGGCTACACCTTC
few	TRBV5-4	TRBJ2-7	TRBD1	CASTVTGSSYEQYF	TGTGCCAGCACCGTGACAGGGTCCTCCTACGAGCAGTACTTC
.	TRBV7-2	TRBJ1-5	.	CASSRFARGQGGSQPQHF	TGTGCCAGCAGTCGATTCGCACGGGGGCAGGGAGGCTCCCAGCCCCAGCATTTT
.	TRBV7-9	TRBJ1-5	.	CASSLGIRDQPQHF	TGTGCCAGCAGCTTAGGAATCAGGGATCAGCCCCAGCATTTT
.	TRBV11-2	TRBJ1-3	TRBD1	CASSLVGGGGASGNTIYF	TGTGCCAGCAGCTTAGTGGGAGGAGGGGGCGCAAGTGGAAACACCATATATTTT
.	TRBV6-1	TRBJ1-1	.	CASSVSGLNTEAFF	TGTGCCAGCAGTGTTTCCGGTTTGAACACTGAAGCTTTCTTT
.	TRBV9	TRBJ1-2	.	CASSEIQEYGYTF	TGTGCCAGCAGCGAAATTCAGGAGTATGGCTACACCTTC